This T cell receptor (beta chain) originates from a study of CD8 T cells in ankylosing spondylitis. Study conclusions and caveats: Reportedly, significant enrichment of disease-linked clones occurred in matched ankylosing spondylitis synovial fluid. A TCR beta motif made of 7 to 9 highly homologous variants seemed typical of ankylosing spondylitis blood.

Only a few counts were recorded for this clonotype. Its antigen is currently unknown. Quantitative 5'-RACE with molecular barcodes produced the TCR beta libraries. TCRdb re-called the 5' RACE reads with MiXCR, one entry per CDR3 protein. The sample includes about 440,000 distinct CDR3 sequences, roughly a sixth of them seen just once. Germline V CDR1 and CDR2: GTSNPN, SVGIG (reference sequence). The CDR3 totals 14 residues. Between the trimmed V and J ends, which lost 1 base and 3 bases, there was a span of 13 bases. The receptor comes from a male donor with ankylosing spondylitis. Sequencing was carried out using blood, either unsorted or a sorted T cell fraction (not recorded which). The rearrangement uses TRBV30 and TRBJ2-7; D not resolved. In DNA form, the CDR3 reads TGTGCCTGGAGTGGACGCAGGCCAGGCTACGAGCAGTACTTC. Amino acids: CAWSGRRPGYEQYF. Supplemented by reference TRBV30 and TRBJ2-7, the full variable domain reads SQTIHQWPATLVQPVGSPLSLECTVEGTSNPNLYWYRQAAGRGLQLLFYSVGIGQISSEVPQNLSASRPQDRQFILSSKKLLLSDSGFYLCAWSGRRPGYEQYFGPGTRLTVT.